The 11 T cell receptor beta chains listed next were all sequenced from one sample in a study of T cells in Graves' hyperthyroidism and ophthalmopathy. Amplified TCR beta CDR3 regions came from RNA transcripts. When the TCR CDR3 underwent first-round RT-PCR, the HTBI primer set was used. TCRdb fed the multiplex PCR reads into MiXCR, producing one record per CDR3 protein. The table lists approximately 380,000 distinct CDR3 sequences, around 18% of them singletons. The sample was blood. Receptor source: a man aged 18 to 29 with Graves' ophthalmopathy.

This clonotype has a count of ten or more. The CDR3 sequence: CASSLGPLEQYF. CDR3 bases: TGTGCCAGCAGCTTGGGACCCCTGGAGCAGTACTTC. The chain recombines TRBV28 with TRBJ2-7; D may correspond to TRBD1 or TRBD2 (5 bases each). The CDR3 length is 12 residues. Germline CDR1 reads MDHEN; CDR2 reads SYDVKM. V lost 6 bases and J lost 7, with 13 bases in between. Based on the CDR3 plus reference TRBV28 and TRBJ2-7, the full variable domain is DVKVTQSSRYLVKRTGEKVFLECVQDMDHENMFWYRQDPGLGLRLIYFSYDVKMKEKGDIPEGYSVSREKKERFSLILESASTNQTSMYLCASSLGPLEQYFGPGTRLTVT.

CDR3: CAISESAGYQPQHF. The CDR3 nucleotides read TGTGCCATCAGTGAGTCGGCGGGGTATCAGCCCCAGCATTTT. The V and J genes are TRBV10-3 and TRBJ1-5; unclear D gene. Germline V gene data show CDR1 as ENHRY and CDR2 as SYGVKD. Between the trimmed V and J ends, which lost 0 bases and 5 bases, there was a span of 8 bases. This CDR3 is built from 14 residues.

This chain connects TRBV29-1 to TRBJ2-7, with D perhaps TRBD1 or TRBD2 (5 bases each). Germline lookup yields CDR1 SQVTM and CDR2 ANQGSEA. This CDR3 is built from 15 residues. V was shortened by 1 base and J by 3 bases, with 16 bases between the two germline ends. The CDR3 loop reads CSVEGGVGRDYEQYF. CDR3 nucleotides: TGCAGCGTTGAAGGAGGGGTCGGCAGGGACTACGAGCAGTACTTC.

In its sample, this clonotype was seen many times. This chain links TRBV5-6 with TRBJ1-4, with D maybe TRBD1 (6 bases). Germline values: CDR1 SGHDT, CDR2 YYEEEE. Trimming took 4 bases from V and 4 from J, leaving 17 bases between them. This CDR3 region has 16 residues. As DNA, the CDR3 is TGTGCCAGCAGCCCATCTCACAGGGATGATAATGAAAAACTGTTTTTT. It is translated as CASSPSHRDDNEKLFF.

This sequence joins TRBV19 and TRBJ2-1; no definite D call. Germline V CDR1 and CDR2: LNHDA, SQIVND (reference sequence). CDR3 size: 14 residues. The germline V and J ends were trimmed by 4 bases and 2 bases, with 9 bases remaining between them. CDR3 loop: CASSSRVPYNEQFF. CDR3 nucleotide sequence: TGTGCCAGTAGTAGCCGGGTCCCCTACAATGAGCAGTTCTTC.

The chain links TRBV5-6 to TRBJ2-2; D might be TRBD1 (5 bases). Germline loops: CDR1 SGHDT, CDR2 YYEEEE. Trimming took off 0 bases at V and 5 bases at J, with 8 bases between the two ends. This CDR3 spans 14 amino acids. The DNA for the CDR3 is TGTGCCAGCAGCTTGGGGGGCTGGACCGGGGAGCTGTTTTTT. Translating it yields CASSLGGWTGELFF.

The chain links TRBV20-1 to TRBJ2-3; 12 bases fit TRBD2. The CDR3 runs to 19 residues. With 1 base clipped from V and 1 base from J, the junction kept 12 bases outside the gene matches. Germline loops: CDR1 DFQATT, CDR2 SNEGSKA (reference sequence). The CDR3: CSARAASGGAGGGTDTQYF. The CDR3 DNA is TGCAGTGCTAGAGCCGCTAGCGGGGGGGCGGGGGGCGGCACAGATACGCAGTATTTT.

A note on this clonotype: A much larger clonotype is one base distant, so this may be a read error. This chain links TRBV7-3 with TRBJ2-7; TRBD2 matches at 8 bases. The CDR3 runs 15 residues. Germline loops: CDR1 SGHTA, CDR2 FQGTGA. This CDR3 reads CASSRGGGPPYEQCF. The CDR3 DNA reads as TGTGCCAGCAGCCGGGGCGGGGGGCCTCCCTACGAGCAGTGCTTC.

This clonotype was counted only a few times. The chain combines TRBV9 with TRBJ1-4; D remains ambiguous. V lost 0 bases and J 4 bases, leaving 10 bases between the germline ends. Germline V lookup: CDR1 SGDLS, CDR2 YYNGEE. This CDR3 spans 15 amino acids. The CDR3 DNA sequence: TGTGCCAGCAGCGTAGGCGGTCCCAGTAATGAAAAACTGTTTTTT. Its translation: CASSVGGPSNEKLFF.

This clonotype was found a few times. The chain has TRBV4-2 and TRBJ1-6; D might be TRBD1 (5 bases). Germline assignment: CDR1 LGHNA and CDR2 YNFKEQ. The CDR3 covers 15 residues. With 0 bases removed from V and 10 bases from J, the gap between germline ends came to 13 bases. CDR3 coding DNA: TGTGCCAGCAGCCAAGAATCGGGGGTCGGATCACCCCTCCACTTT. Its translation is CASSQESGVGSPLHF.

This sequence joins TRBV7-9 and TRBJ2-7, with 8 bases fitting TRBD1. Looked up from germline, CDR1 is SEHNR and CDR2 is FQNEAQ (reference sequence). Germline trimming cut 5 bases from V and 5 bases from J; bases unmatched to any gene: 17. The CDR3 spans 17 residues. The CDR3 reads CASSPPTRDRRMDEQYF. CDR3 in DNA: TGTGCCAGCAGCCCCCCGACTCGGGACAGGCGGATGGACGAGCAGTACTTC.